What follows are 5 T cell receptor beta chains derived from one specimen sequenced in a study of cytomegalovirus exposure and HLA in healthy donors. It was with 60 Vbeta and 13 Jbeta primers that the PCR ran. Some clones are missing from TCRdb's copy, which holds only in-frame ones; the method was immunoSEQ multiplex PCR. This repertoire shows approximately 100,000 clones, around four fifths found once; its top ten account for over 4%. The sequenced sample was PBMCs. The receptors originated from a woman aged 40 to 55 in good health and CMV-seropositive.

The chain recombines TRBV19 with TRBJ1-1; weak D call: TRBD1 (6 bases). V gave up 6 bases and J gave up 1 base, with 12 bases separating them. From germline, CDR1 is LNHDA and CDR2 SQIVND (reference sequence). This CDR3 comprises 14 residues. The CDR3 DNA is TGTGCCAGTAGCACCGGGACACCGAACACTGAAGCTTTCTTT. Encoded protein: CASSTGTPNTEAFF.

The V call is TRBV7-9, the J call TRBJ2-7, with D possibly matching TRBD2 (5 bases). With 5 bases removed from V and 7 bases from J, the gap between germline ends came to 12 bases. This CDR3 spans 12 amino acids. The germline V gene has CDR1 SEHNR and CDR2 FQNEAQ (reference sequence). The CDR3 DNA sequence: TGTGCCAGCAGCCCTATTTCGGGGGAGCAGTACTTC. It encodes CASSPISGEQYF. Looking up the rest from reference TRBV7-9 and TRBJ2-7 gives the full variable domain: DTGVSQNPRHKITKRGQNVTFRCDPISEHNRLYWYRQTLGQGPEFLTYFQNEAQLEKSRLLSDRFSAERPKGSFSTLEIQRTEQGDSAMYLCASSPISGEQYFGPGTRLTVT.

The gene calls are TRBV6-4 and TRBJ2-3, with D maybe TRBD2 (5 bases). Between the trimmed V and J ends, which lost 7 bases and 4 bases, there was a span of 15 bases. The germline CDR1 and CDR2 sequences are MRHNA and SNTAGT. This CDR3 is built from 14 residues. The CDR3 bases are TGTGCCAGCAAATCTAGCTTTGGCGCAGATACGCAGTATTTT. The encoded protein is CASKSSFGADTQYF.

This clone was seen only a few times. This rearrangement joins TRBV21-1 to TRBJ1-3. TRBV21-1 is listed as a pseudogene. There are 16 residues in the CDR3. Here the CDR3 DNA reads TGTGCCAGCAGCAAAGGGCCCCGGGGGAGTGGAAACACCATATATTTT. It translates to CASSKGPRGSGNTIYF.

J is TRBJ2-3 and V is TRBV10-3; D perhaps matches TRBD1 (6 bases). Germline CDR1 is ENHRY and CDR2 is SYGVKD. The CDR3 consists of 13 residues. Trimming took off 3 bases at V and 8 bases at J, with 12 bases between the two ends. The CDR3 DNA is TGTGCCATCAGTGAACAGGGAGACGCTACGCAGTATTTT. This gives the protein CAISEQGDATQYF.